This T cell receptor beta chain was captured in a study of graft-versus-host responses after intestinal transplantation (dated by TCRdb to 2020 to 2023). Study-wide context: Multivisceral, liver-intestinal, or isolated intestinal transplants were received by the recipients. Every recipient was given anti-thymocyte globulin induction, then maintenance tacrolimus and steroids for about three years. Donor T cell macrochimerism was defined as a peak of at least 4% donor T cells among recipient peripheral blood mononuclear cells. To identify alloreactive clones, pre-transplant mixed lymphocyte reaction products were sequenced and compared with unstimulated pre-transplant donor and recipient T cells. The cohort enrolled some 23 intestinal transplant recipients, one of whom was a retransplant, and a few patients without pretransplant specimens were excluded. Rather than going through the commercial service, samples from a few later patients were sequenced in-house on an Illumina MiSeq and processed with MiXCR. After intestinal transplantation, graft-versus-host and host-versus-graft alloreactive T cell clones in the graft, circulation and bone marrow were tracked using bulk TCR-beta CDR3 sequencing. Points the paper makes about the study in general: Peak levels of circulating GvH clones were associated with declines in HvG clones early after transplant. The conclusions were limited by the relatively low number and heterogeneity of the intestinal transplant patients. Patients with donor T cell macrochimerism had high GvH to HvG T cell clonal ratios in their allografts. GvH clones were found in recipient bone marrow, and some of the GvH clones appeared earlier in ileal mucosa or blood, which is consistent with an intestinal mucosal origin.

Libraries were built with the immunoSEQ multiplex PCR assay. In most patients, genomic DNA was isolated using the Qiagen DNeasy Blood and Tissue Kit and sent frozen to Adaptive Biotechnologies for TCR sequencing. High-throughput TCR-beta CDR3 sequencing of genomic DNA from most patients was performed by Adaptive Biotechnologies. Per the original workflow: Adaptive's ImmunoSEQ software supplied the TCR sequencing data for around 19 patients, while MiXCR and VDJtools were used to process a few other patients. CD4 versus CD8 sorting errors were corrected by removing sequences found in both subsets at a frequency ratio below 5:1. Because the origin of CDR3 nucleotide sequences shared between donor and recipient could not be assigned, those sequences were removed. To count as alloreactive, a clone needed at least 2-fold expansion over unstimulated cells and a minimum CFSE-low frequency of 0.002% (template counts) or 0.001% (read counts). A clone was considered mappable if detected in the sequenced pre-transplant spleen, lymph node, or MLR CFSE-low populations of the donor or recipient. The cumulative frequency of alloreactive clones was calculated as a percentage of all sequences, weighted by copy number. This is the immuneACCESS table as TCRdb keeps it, with only in-frame sequences that have V and J called. A part of the clones is gone; compared with another copy, unresolved V genes explain less than half, and the rest is unexplained. The V and J calls and clone size are taken from that table; D and trimming were inferred from the DNA. The sample records approximately 77,000 clones, 85% to 90% of which are singletons. The ten biggest clones cover under 0.4% of the sample.

In the case of this clone: The clone's antigen remains unknown. No much larger clonotype is one base removed from it; base qualities were not supplied.

The germline V gene (reference sequence) supplies CDR1 MNHNY and CDR2 SVGAGI. Compared with germline, V lacks 6 bases and J lacks 12 bases; bases without a gene match: 15. The CDR3 covers 15 residues, taking in both the cysteine and the phenylalanine. CDR3 DNA is the only sequence kept; it has 45 bases, read in frame from the first base. The sample's time point label, decoded: cells obtained before transplantation from donor or recipient. CD3+CD4+ and CD3+CD8+ populations were FACS-sorted from unstimulated pre-transplant donor and recipient cells taken from spleen or lymph nodes. The source material was unstimulated CD4+ T cells sorted from spleen or lymph node cells, sampled before intestinal transplant. The clonotype comes from a human donor who received an intestinal transplant. The chain joins TRBV6-6 to TRBJ1-4; TRBD1 matches 8 bases in the middle. The nucleotides are TGTGCCAGCAGCCTCCCGGGACAGGTCGGTTCCCAACTGTTTTTT. Its translation reads: CASSLPGQVGSQLFF.